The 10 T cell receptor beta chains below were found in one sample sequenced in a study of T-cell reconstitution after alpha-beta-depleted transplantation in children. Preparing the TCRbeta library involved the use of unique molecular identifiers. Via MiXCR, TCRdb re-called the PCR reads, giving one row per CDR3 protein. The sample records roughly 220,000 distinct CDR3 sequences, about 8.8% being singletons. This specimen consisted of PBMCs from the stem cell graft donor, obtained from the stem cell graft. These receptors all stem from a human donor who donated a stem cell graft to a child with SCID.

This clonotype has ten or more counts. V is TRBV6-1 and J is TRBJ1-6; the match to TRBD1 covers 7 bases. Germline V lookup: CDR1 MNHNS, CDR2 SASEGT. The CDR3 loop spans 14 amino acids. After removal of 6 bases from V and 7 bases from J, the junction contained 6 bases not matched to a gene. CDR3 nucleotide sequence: TGTGCCAGCAGCCAGACAGGGCCGAATTCACCCCTCCACTTT. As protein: CASSQTGPNSPLHF.

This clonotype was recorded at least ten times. The chain's CDR3 is CASSFVPSTYEQYF. The CDR3 DNA is TGCGCCAGCAGCTTTGTTCCTTCCACCTACGAGCAGTACTTC. This chain connects TRBV5-1 to TRBJ2-7, with D hard to call. With 2 bases removed from V and 2 bases from J, the gap between germline ends came to 11 bases. This CDR3 comprises 14 residues. CDR1 and CDR2 (germline): SGHRS, YFSETQ.

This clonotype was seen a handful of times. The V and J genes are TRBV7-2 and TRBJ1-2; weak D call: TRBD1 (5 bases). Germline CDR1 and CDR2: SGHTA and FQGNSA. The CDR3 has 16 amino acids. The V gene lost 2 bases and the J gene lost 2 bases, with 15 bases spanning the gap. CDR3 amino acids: CASSLLGTGPNYGYTF. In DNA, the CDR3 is TGTGCCAGCAGCTTATTGGGAACAGGCCCAAACTATGGCTACACCTTC.

The CDR3: CASSLSRMSAGTTEAFF. In nucleotides, the CDR3 is TGCGCCAGCAGCCTAAGTCGCATGTCGGCCGGGACCACTGAAGCTTTCTTT. The V gene is TRBV4-3, the J gene TRBJ1-1; D might be TRBD1 (5 bases). The CDR3 contains 17 residues. CDR1 and CDR2 from the germline V gene are LGHNA and YSLEER. V lost 4 bases and J 4 bases, leaving 22 bases between the germline ends.

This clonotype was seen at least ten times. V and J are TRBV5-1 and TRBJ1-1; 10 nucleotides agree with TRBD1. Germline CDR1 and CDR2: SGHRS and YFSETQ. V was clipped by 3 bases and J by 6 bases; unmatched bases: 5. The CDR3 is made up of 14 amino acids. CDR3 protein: CASSSRQGASEAFF. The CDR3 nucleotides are TGCGCCAGCAGCTCAAGACAGGGGGCCTCTGAAGCTTTCTTT.

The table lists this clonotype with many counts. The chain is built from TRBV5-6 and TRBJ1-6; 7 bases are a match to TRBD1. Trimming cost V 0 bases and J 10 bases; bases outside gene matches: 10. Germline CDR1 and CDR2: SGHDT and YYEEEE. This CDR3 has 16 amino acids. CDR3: CASSLGRSGQWSPLHF. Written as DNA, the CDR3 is TGTGCCAGCAGCTTGGGTCGCTCGGGACAGTGGTCACCCCTCCACTTT.

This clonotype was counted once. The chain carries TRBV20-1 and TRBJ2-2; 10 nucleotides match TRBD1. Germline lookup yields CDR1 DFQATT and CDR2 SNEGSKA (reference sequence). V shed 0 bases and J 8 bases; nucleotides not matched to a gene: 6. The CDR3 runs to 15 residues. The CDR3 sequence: CSARDRQGAGGELFF. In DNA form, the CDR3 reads TGCAGTGCTAGAGATCGACAGGGGGCAGGTGGGGAGCTGTTTTTT.

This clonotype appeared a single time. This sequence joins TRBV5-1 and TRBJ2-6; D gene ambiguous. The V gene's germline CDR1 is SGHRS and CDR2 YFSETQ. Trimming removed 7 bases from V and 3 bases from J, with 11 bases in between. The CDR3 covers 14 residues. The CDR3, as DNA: TGCGCCAGCTATGAAACCTTTGGGGCCAACGTCCTGACTTTC. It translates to CASYETFGANVLTF.

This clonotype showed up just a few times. The CDR3 coding sequence is TGTGCCAGCACCCCTAACACCGGGACTTCCATTCAGTACTTC. It translates to CASTPNTGTSIQYF. The V gene is TRBV12-3 or TRBV12-4, the J gene TRBJ2-4; a possible D gene is TRBD2 (6 bases). V was cut by 7 bases and J by 9 bases, with 19 bases left in between. The CDR3 loop spans 14 amino acids.

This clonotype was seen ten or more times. CDR3 sequence reads: CATSRDGGDPSEQYF. The CDR3 coding sequence is TGTGCCACCAGCAGAGACGGGGGGGATCCCTCGGAGCAGTACTTC. V is TRBV15 and J is TRBJ2-7, with TRBD2 matching 8 bases. V shed 0 bases, J shed 7 bases, and the junction held 8 bases outside the gene matches. Germline V gene lookup returns CDR1 LNHNV and CDR2 YYDKDF (reference sequence). The CDR3 extends over 15 amino acids.